This passage covers 31 T cell receptor beta chains from one sample sequenced in a study of blood T cells in healthy people across ages. For the second PCR, which ran for about 7 to 11 cycles, a sample-barcoded 5' primer and a J-beta primer mix were used. Using its own MiXCR run on the 5' RACE reads, TCRdb lists one record per CDR3 protein. Found here are over 1,500,000 distinct CDR3 sequences, roughly 43% of them singletons; the top ten hold 23%. Sequenced material: blood. These receptors were taken from a human donor in good health.

This clonotype was seen only a few times. Germline is not matched at one junction end, which may reflect a read error. The chain recombines TRBV7-2 with TRBJ1-2; TRBD1 aligns across 9 bases. CDR3 length equals 13 residues. CDR1 and CDR2 (germline): SGHTA, FQGNSA. Here the CDR3 reads CASSADRGYSYTF. CDR3 nucleotides: TGTGCCAGCAGCGCGGACAGGGGCTATAGCTACACCTTC. Variable domain in full (rest from reference TRBV7-2 and TRBJ1-2): GAGVSQSPSNKVTEKGKDVELRCDPISGHTALYWYRQSLGQGLEFLIYFQGNSAPDKSGLPSDRFSAERTGGSVSTLTIQRTQQEDSAVYLCASSADRGYSYTFGSGTRLTVV.

This clonotype was seen only a few times. The chain links TRBV7-6 to TRBJ2-1, with 14 bases fitting TRBD2. Germline CDR1 SGHVS, CDR2 FNYEAQ. CDR3 length: 17 residues. V trimming: 5 bases; J trimming: 9 bases; junction bases outside the gene matches: 12. The CDR3 reads CASSPSPTSGGAGEQFF. The DNA for the CDR3 is TGTGCCAGCAGCCCATCCCCGACTAGCGGGGGGGCAGGTGAGCAGTTCTTC.

The CDR3 DNA is TGTGCCAGCAGCCGTACGAGGCAGGGGAACATTCAGTACTTC. It is translated as CASSRTRQGNIQYF. The chain combines TRBV5-5 with TRBJ2-4, with D possibly matching TRBD1 (6 bases). V lost 4 bases and J lost 7, with 15 bases in between. The CDR3 consists of 14 residues. The germline gives CDR1 SGHKS, CDR2 YYEKEE (reference sequence).

The chain recombines TRBV5-1 with TRBJ1-2; D is undetermined. The CDR3 has 15 amino acids. Trimming shortened V by 1 base and J by 4 bases, and 14 bases separated the two germline ends. Germline CDR1 SGHRS, CDR2 YFSETQ. CDR3 DNA: TGCGCCAGCAGCTTGAACTTGGGGTCTGGCTATGGCTACACCTTC. This gives the protein CASSLNLGSGYGYTF.

V and J are TRBV20-1 and TRBJ2-5; 7 nucleotides match TRBD1. Germline lookup yields CDR1 DFQATT and CDR2 SNEGSKA (reference sequence). The J segment lost 5 bases and the V segment lost 6 bases, leaving 9 bases of the junction unmatched. The CDR3 extends over 13 amino acids. CDR3: CSAPTGNRETQYF. The DNA for the CDR3 is TGCAGTGCCCCGACAGGGAATCGGGAGACCCAGTACTTC.

In its sample, this clonotype was seen a few times. The CDR3 protein is CSAGQGASEKLFF. DNA of the CDR3: TGCAGTGCTGGACAGGGGGCGAGTGAAAAACTGTTTTTT. V and J are TRBV20-1 and TRBJ1-4; 11 positions agree with TRBD1. The length of the CDR3 is 13 residues. Germline CDR1 DFQATT, CDR2 SNEGSKA (reference sequence). V lost 5 bases, J lost 7 bases, and 3 bases stayed unmatched.

The chain employs TRBV6-5 and TRBJ1-5; TRBD1 agrees at 9 bases. The CDR3 is made up of 16 amino acids. Germline assignment: CDR1 MNHEY and CDR2 SVGAGI. V was clipped by 5 bases and J by 5 bases; unmatched bases: 10. In DNA, the CDR3 is TGTGCCAGCAGTCCCGCCGGGACAGGGTTTGATCAGCCCCAGCATTTT. Protein product: CASSPAGTGFDQPQHF.

The gene calls are TRBV2 and TRBJ2-3; unclear D gene. Per the germline V gene, CDR1 is SNHLY and CDR2 is FYNNEI. The CDR3 is 11 residues long. Trimming pared 7 bases from V and 7 bases from J, leaving 9 bases between. CDR3 amino acids: CASNEEYTQYF. As DNA, the CDR3 is TGTGCCAGCAACGAAGAATATACGCAGTATTTT.

As for this clonotype: A read error may explain this, as a much larger clone is one base away. The rearrangement uses TRBV12-3 or TRBV12-4 and TRBJ2-1; tentative D call: TRBD1 (6 bases). This CDR3 has 15 residues. CDR3 residues: CASSKGVDLYSEQFF. The CDR3 coding sequence is TGTGCCAGCAGTAAGGGGGTGGATCTCTACAGTGAGCAGTTCTTC.

This clonotype was recorded a few times. The rearrangement links TRBV27 to TRBJ2-1; unclear D gene. There are 13 residues in the CDR3. Germline CDR1 and CDR2: MNHEY and SMNVEV (reference sequence). With 3 bases removed from V and 8 bases from J, the gap between germline ends came to 11 bases. The CDR3, as DNA: TGTGCCAGCAGTTTTATACCCCCGGATGAGCAGTTCTTC. This sequence encodes CASSFIPPDEQFF.

There are a few counts of this clonotype. This chain connects TRBV27 to TRBJ2-1; TRBD2 aligns across 8 bases. The CDR3 sequence is 18 residues long. The germline V gene encodes CDR1 MNHEY and CDR2 SMNVEV (reference sequence). Trimming at V came to 2 bases and at J to 4 bases, leaving 13 bases not matched to a gene. CDR3 nucleotides: TGTGCCAGCAGTTTACGCCGCCCGGGACTAGTCCCATACAATGAGCAGTTCTTC. It specifies CASSLRRPGLVPYNEQFF.

V and J are TRBV6-1 and TRBJ2-7; no firm D call. In germline, CDR1 is MNHNS, CDR2 SASEGT. This CDR3 comprises 13 residues. The V and J ends lost 1 base and 3 bases respectively, with 7 bases between them. The CDR3 is CASSEDEDYEQYF. The DNA for the CDR3 is TGTGCCAGCAGTGAAGATGAGGACTACGAGCAGTACTTC.

This clonotype was recorded only once. The chain uses TRBV11-2 and TRBJ2-5, with D perhaps TRBD1 (5 bases). Judging by the DNA end, TRBJ2-7 fits better; the J call may be wrong. CDR1 and CDR2 from the germline V gene are SGHAT and FQNNGV. This CDR3 comprises 14 residues. For the CDR3, the DNA is TGTGCCAGCAGCCAACGGGCAGGGTTTCACGAGCAGTACTTC. Translating it yields CASSQRAGFHEQYF.

The chain has TRBV29-1 and TRBJ1-4, with TRBD1 matching over 11 bases. The V gene end was trimmed by 4 bases and the J gene end by 12 bases; junction bases not matched to a gene: 7. The V gene's germline CDR1 is SQVTM and CDR2 ANQGSEA. The CDR3 runs 13 residues. The CDR3 reads CSVVGTGGEELFF. DNA for the CDR3: TGCAGCGTTGTGGGGACAGGGGGGGAAGAACTGTTTTTT.

This rearrangement joins TRBV6-2 or TRBV6-3 to TRBJ2-5; TRBD2 is a possible D gene (5 bases). Looked up from germline, CDR1 is MNHEY and CDR2 is SVGEGT. The CDR3 covers 13 residues. V gave up 2 bases and J gave up 7 bases, with 11 bases separating them. CDR3 region: CASSYTRAGTQYF. The CDR3 nucleotides read TGTGCCAGCAGTTACACACGGGCGGGGACCCAGTACTTC.

This clonotype was seen many times. V is TRBV29-1 and J is TRBJ2-7; the D is unclear. V was cut by 0 bases and J by 4 bases, with 16 bases left in between. The CDR3 covers 15 residues. Germline V gene data show CDR1 as SQVTM and CDR2 as ANQGSEA. The chain's CDR3 is CSVEELNSRPYEQYF. Here the CDR3 DNA reads TGCAGCGTTGAAGAATTAAACAGCCGACCTTACGAGCAGTACTTC.

The chain is built from TRBV7-2 and TRBJ2-5, with D possibly matching TRBD1 (5 bases). The CDR3 runs to 14 residues. V lost 5 bases and J 0 bases, leaving 10 bases between the germline ends. Germline CDR1 SGHTA, CDR2 FQGNSA. The CDR3 DNA reads TGTGCCAGCAGCAAACAGGCGAACCAAGAGACCCAGTACTTC. Protein product: CASSKQANQETQYF.

The J gene is TRBJ2-3, the V gene TRBV20-1, with TRBD2 identical over 9 bases. This CDR3 has 15 residues. The germline CDR1 and CDR2 sequences are DFQATT and SNEGSKA (reference sequence). The V segment lost 3 bases and the J segment 5 bases; nucleotides outside the gene matches: 9. CDR3 sequence: CSASGGGASEDTQYF. The CDR3 DNA reads as TGCAGTGCTAGCGGCGGGGGGGCCTCCGAAGATACGCAGTATTTT.

The rearrangement uses TRBV12-3 or TRBV12-4 and TRBJ1-1, with TRBD1 matching 7 bases. Unmatched junction bases numbered 14, after V lost 5 bases and J lost 8 bases. This CDR3 is 15 amino acids long. The CDR3 DNA is TGTGCCAGCAGTCCCTCGCCTGCAGGGGGTATCGAAGCTTTCTTT. It encodes CASSPSPAGGIEAFF.

This clonotype has a handful of counts. The chain employs TRBV6-2 or TRBV6-3 and TRBJ2-7; TRBD1 is a possible D gene (6 bases). The V end lost 2 bases, the J end lost 1 base, and 12 bases lay between the germline ends. The CDR3 is made up of 15 amino acids. Germline values: CDR1 MNHEY, CDR2 SVGEGT. CDR3 in DNA: TGTGCCAGCAGTTACGCAGGGGCCGTTTCCTACGAGCAGTACTTC. This gives the protein CASSYAGAVSYEQYF.

This clonotype has a handful of counts. The chain combines TRBV3-1 with TRBJ2-5; a weak D match, TRBD1 (6 bases). The CDR3 covers 16 residues. CDR1 and CDR2 from the germline V gene are LGHDT and YNNKEL (reference sequence). Trimming stripped 4 bases from V and 4 bases from J, with 19 bases between. CDR3 amino acids: CASSRDPGQSAETQYF. The CDR3 coding sequence is TGTGCCAGCAGCCGAGATCCCGGACAGTCGGCAGAGACCCAGTACTTC.

The chain joins TRBV7-2 to TRBJ1-6, with 7 bases lining up with TRBD1. Per the germline V gene, CDR1 is SGHTA and CDR2 is FQGNSA. This CDR3 spans 15 amino acids. V was pared by 5 bases and J by 9 bases, with 10 bases of the junction left unmatched. The CDR3 nucleotides are TGTGCCAGCAGCCCGCAGACAGGGATCGGTTCACCCCTCCACTTT. The encoded protein is CASSPQTGIGSPLHF.

The chain has TRBV12-3 or TRBV12-4 and TRBJ2-1; D unclear. V lost 8 bases to trimming and J lost 2 bases, with 7 bases between them. The CDR3 is made up of 12 amino acids. This chain's CDR3 is CASHDTYNEQFF. CDR3 bases: TGTGCCAGCCATGATACCTACAATGAGCAGTTCTTC.

The gene calls are TRBV20-1 and TRBJ2-5; a weak D match, TRBD2 (5 bases). With the DNA end fitting TRBJ2-7 better, the J assignment may be wrong. This CDR3 has 12 amino acids. CDR1 is DFQATT and CDR2 is SNEGSKA in the germline V gene (reference sequence). As DNA, the CDR3 is TGCAGTGCCACCGGGGAAACGTACGAGCAGTACTTC. Its protein product is CSATGETYEQYF.

This clonotype was seen ten or more times. The chain combines TRBV4-1 with TRBJ2-3, with 10 bases fitting TRBD1. There are 18 residues in the CDR3. The V segment lost 1 base and the J segment 4 bases; nucleotides outside the gene matches: 11. Germline V gives CDR1 MGHRA, CDR2 YSYEKL. This CDR3 is CASSQAPTGGERADTQYF. The CDR3 DNA sequence: TGCGCCAGCAGCCAAGCCCCGACAGGGGGCGAAAGGGCAGATACGCAGTATTTT.

This clonotype has more than one count but fewer than ten. This chain links TRBV6-2 or TRBV6-3 with TRBJ1-5, with D hard to call. The germline V gene encodes CDR1 MNHEY and CDR2 SVGEGT. V dropped 6 bases and J dropped 0 bases, with 12 bases sitting between them. CDR3 length: 15 amino acids. CDR3 in amino acids: CASRSQIYSNQPQHF. DNA of the CDR3: TGTGCCAGCAGATCACAGATTTATAGCAATCAGCCCCAGCATTTT.

V and J are TRBV20-1 and TRBJ1-1, with a weak D call TRBD1 (5 bases). The germline CDR1 and CDR2 sequences are DFQATT and SNEGSKA (reference sequence). This CDR3 comprises 11 residues. In nucleotides, the CDR3 is TGCAGCTCGGACACGAACACTGAAGCTTTCTTT. This sequence encodes CSSDTNTEAFF.

Here the CDR3 DNA reads TGCAGTGCTTCTAGCGGGGGGCCATACCAAGAGACCCAGTACTTC. Its protein is CSASSGGPYQETQYF. The rearrangement uses TRBV20-1 and TRBJ2-5, with 11 bases lining up with TRBD2. This CDR3 contains 15 residues. Per the germline V gene, CDR1 is DFQATT and CDR2 is SNEGSKA (reference sequence). V was clipped by 5 bases and J by 0 bases; unmatched bases: 5.

The V and J genes are TRBV7-3 and TRBJ2-2; a possible D gene is TRBD2 (6 bases). V shed 2 bases and J shed 5 bases, with 18 bases lying between them. This CDR3 contains 17 residues. From germline, CDR1 is SGHTA and CDR2 FQGTGA. CDR3 protein: CASSLERVALRTGELFF. In DNA, the CDR3 is TGTGCCAGCAGCTTAGAGCGGGTGGCATTGAGGACCGGGGAGCTGTTTTTT.

J is TRBJ2-4 and V is TRBV9; a possible D gene is TRBD2 (7 bases). The germline CDR1 and CDR2 sequences are SGDLS and YYNGEE. Trimming pared 0 bases from V and 4 bases from J, leaving 11 bases between. CDR3 length: 15 residues. Written as DNA, the CDR3 is TGTGCCAGCAGCGTAGGGGGGGGCCGAAAAAACATTCAGTACTTC. Residues: CASSVGGGRKNIQYF. The entire variable domain, with the rest obtained from reference TRBV9 and TRBJ2-4, is as follows: DSGVTQTPKHLITATGQRVTLRCSPRSGDLSVYWYQQSLDQGLQFLIQYYNGEERAKGNILERFSAQQFPDLHSELNLSSLELGDSALYFCASSVGGGRKNIQYFGAGTRLSVL.

This clonotype has more than one count but fewer than ten. The chain is built from TRBV9 and TRBJ2-1, with 8 bases that match TRBD2. This CDR3 is 15 amino acids long. Germline values: CDR1 SGDLS, CDR2 YYNGEE. V shed 3 bases and J 5 bases; nucleotides not matched to a gene: 7. The CDR3 is CASSAGGGGHNEQFF. The CDR3 bases are TGTGCCAGCAGCGCGGGAGGGGGGGGCCACAATGAGCAGTTCTTC.